Below, 25 T cell receptor beta chains from the same sample are listed, as sequenced in a study of blood T cell repertoires in COVID-19. Some clones are missing from TCRdb's copy, which holds only in-frame ones; the method was immunoSEQ multiplex PCR. The sample comprises a few hundred thousand clones, 70% to 90% of which are singletons, and 6.6% rests with the top ten. Sequencing was performed on PBMCs or T cells enriched from blood (not recorded which). Receptors were obtained from a woman aged 45-60 years who had been exposed to COVID-19.

This clone came up a few times. DNA of the CDR3: TGCGCCAGCAGCTCGAATCCGGGACAGATCACAGATACGCAGTATTTT. Amino acids: CASSSNPGQITDTQYF. This sequence joins TRBV5-1 and TRBJ2-3; 7 bases map to TRBD1. The CDR3 extends over 16 amino acids. The V segment lost 3 bases and the J segment 2 bases; nucleotides outside the gene matches: 9. In germline, CDR1 is SGHRS, CDR2 YFSETQ.

J is TRBJ2-7 and V is TRBV11-2; 9 bases line up with TRBD1. There are 15 residues in the CDR3. Germline-derived CDR1 and CDR2 are SGHAT and FQNNGV. J lost 4 bases, V lost 4 bases, and 8 bases had no gene match. In nucleotides, the CDR3 is TGTGCCAGCAGCTCCCCGACAGGGGGGCAATACGAGCAGTACTTC. Protein product: CASSSPTGGQYEQYF.

The rearrangement joins TRBV5-5 to TRBJ1-2; D is unresolved. CDR1 and CDR2 (germline): SGHKS, YYEKEE (reference sequence). The CDR3 has 11 amino acids. V was pared by 4 bases and J by 7 bases, with 8 bases between. The CDR3: CASSNVSGYTF. The CDR3 DNA reads as TGTGCCAGCAGCAACGTTAGTGGCTACACCTTC.

This chain links TRBV30 with TRBJ1-2; 10 bases match TRBD1. V trimming: 1 base; J trimming: 6 bases; junction bases outside the gene matches: 2. This CDR3 comprises 13 residues. Germline assignment: CDR1 GTSNPN and CDR2 SVGIG (reference sequence). The CDR3 loop is CAWSAGTGDGYTF. CDR3 nucleotide sequence: TGTGCCTGGAGTGCCGGGACAGGGGATGGCTACACCTTC. The entire variable domain, with the rest obtained from reference TRBV30 and TRBJ1-2, is as follows: SQTIHQWPATLVQPVGSPLSLECTVEGTSNPNLYWYRQAAGRGLQLLFYSVGIGQISSEVPQNLSASRPQDRQFILSSKKLLLSDSGFYLCAWSAGTGDGYTFGSGTRLTVV.

The J gene is TRBJ2-7, the V gene TRBV19; 7 bases map to TRBD1. This CDR3 has 16 amino acids. With V trimmed by 2 bases and J by 4 bases, 11 bases remained unmatched. Looked up from germline, CDR1 is LNHDA and CDR2 is SQIVND (reference sequence). CDR3 residues: CASSIFPGTAVYEQYF. Here the CDR3 DNA reads TGTGCCAGTAGTATATTTCCCGGGACAGCGGTGTACGAGCAGTACTTC.

The gene calls are TRBV4-1 and TRBJ2-1; TRBD2 aligns across 9 bases. The CDR3 runs to 15 residues. The V gene's germline CDR1 is MGHRA and CDR2 YSYEKL. With 3 bases clipped from V and 3 bases from J, the junction kept 3 bases outside the gene matches. The CDR3 region has the DNA TGCGCCAGCAGCCACATAGCGGGGGTCTACAATGAGCAGTTCTTC. Translating gives CASSHIAGVYNEQFF.

The J gene is TRBJ2-1, the V gene TRBV6-5, with TRBD1 identical over 8 bases. With 6 bases clipped from V and 4 bases from J, the junction kept 8 bases outside the gene matches. CDR1 and CDR2 (germline): MNHEY, SVGAGI. The CDR3 extends over 15 amino acids. The CDR3: CASRDDRGAYNEQFF. In DNA form, the CDR3 reads TGTGCCAGCAGGGATGACAGGGGCGCTTACAATGAGCAGTTCTTC.

This chain links TRBV19 with TRBJ2-1; 12 nucleotides agree with TRBD2. In germline, CDR1 is LNHDA, CDR2 SQIVND (reference sequence). V dropped 1 base and J dropped 3; count of bases not matched to a gene: 7. The CDR3 spans 18 residues. CDR3 region: CASSIGLAGALIYNEQFF. The CDR3 bases are TGTGCCAGTAGTATAGGACTAGCGGGGGCCTTAATCTACAATGAGCAGTTCTTC.

The genes are TRBV27 and TRBJ1-6, with a possible D match to TRBD1 (6 bases). The germline V and J ends were trimmed by 4 bases and 7 bases, with 11 bases remaining between them. Germline lookup yields CDR1 MNHEY and CDR2 SMNVEV (reference sequence). This CDR3 contains 14 residues. This chain's CDR3 is CASSYQGLNSPLHF. CDR3 sequence (DNA): TGTGCCAGCAGTTACCAGGGGCTCAATTCACCCCTCCACTTT.

The gene calls are TRBV10-3 and TRBJ1-6; 9 nucleotides agree with TRBD1. CDR1 is ENHRY, CDR2 SYGVKD, per germline. With V trimmed by 8 bases and J by 16 bases, 9 bases remained unmatched. CDR3 length equals 12 residues. The chain's CDR3 is CAIGLGQGDLHF. CDR3 nucleotide sequence: TGTGCCATCGGCCTGGGACAGGGAGATCTCCACTTT.

The chain recombines TRBV7-9 with TRBJ1-1; 9 nucleotides match TRBD1. Germline CDR1 and CDR2: SEHNR and FQNEAQ (reference sequence). This CDR3 contains 13 residues. The junction had 7 bases not matched to a gene; V was cut back by 3 bases and J by 11 bases. CDR3 coding DNA: TGTGCCAGCAGCTTGAGGGACAGGGAAAGGGCTTTCTTT. Translating gives CASSLRDRERAFF.

This chain uses TRBV7-9 with TRBJ2-3; D gene ambiguous. The CDR3 has 19 residues. The V end was cut by 3 bases, the J end by 0 bases, with 22 bases between. Germline V CDR1 and CDR2: SEHNR, FQNEAQ (reference sequence). The CDR3 protein is CASSFFLVSPGYSTDTQYF. DNA for the CDR3: TGTGCCAGCAGCTTTTTCTTGGTTAGCCCCGGCTATAGCACAGATACGCAGTATTTT.

J is TRBJ2-5 and V is TRBV5-1, with 7 bases lining up with TRBD2. The CDR3 sequence is 15 residues long. CDR1 is SGHRS, CDR2 YFSETQ, per germline. J gave up 3 bases and V 4 bases, and 9 bases lay outside the gene matches. CDR3 loop: CASSPRSGGEETQYF. CDR3 nucleotide sequence: TGCGCCAGCAGCCCTAGGTCGGGGGGAGAAGAGACCCAGTACTTC.

The V call is TRBV9, the J call TRBJ2-5; the D gene is possibly TRBD2 (6 bases). CDR3 length: 16 amino acids. CDR1 SGDLS and CDR2 YYNGEE come from the germline V gene. Trimming removed 4 bases at V and 4 bases at J, with 20 bases between. CDR3 region: CASSSNSEGSRETQYF. The CDR3 bases are TGTGCCAGCAGCTCCAACTCGGAGGGAAGCAGAGAGACCCAGTACTTC.

The gene calls are TRBV7-2 and TRBJ2-2; 9 bases line up with TRBD2. V shed 4 bases and J 9 bases; nucleotides not matched to a gene: 6. The CDR3 runs 14 residues. CDR1 is SGHTA, CDR2 FQGNSA, per germline. The chain's CDR3 is CASSSGGGAWELFF. DNA for the CDR3: TGTGCCAGCAGCTCCGGCGGGGGGGCGTGGGAGCTGTTTTTT. The full variable domain, in which reference TRBV7-2 and TRBJ2-2 provide the parts outside the CDR3, is GAGVSQSPSNKVTEKGKDVELRCDPISGHTALYWYRQSLGQGLEFLIYFQGNSAPDKSGLPSDRFSAERTGGSVSTLTIQRTQQEDSAVYLCASSSGGGAWELFFGEGSRLTVL.

This clone was recorded a few times. The V and J genes are TRBV11-2 and TRBJ2-1; possible D gene TRBD1, 5 bases. This CDR3 spans 15 amino acids. Germline values: CDR1 SGHAT, CDR2 FQNNGV. Trimming stripped 5 bases from V and 7 bases from J, with 18 bases between. The CDR3 region has the DNA TGTGCCAGCAGCCTCGACAGAGAGGCATGGAATGAGCAGTTCTTC. This sequence encodes CASSLDREAWNEQFF. The full variable domain, rest sourced from reference TRBV11-2 and TRBJ2-1, is EAGVAQSPRYKIIEKRQSVAFWCNPISGHATLYWYQQILGQGPKLLIQFQNNGVVDDSQLPKDRFSAERLKGVDSTLKIQPAKLEDSAVYLCASSLDREAWNEQFFGPGTRLTVL.

This clone was counted a single time. The chain links TRBV5-1 to TRBJ2-2, with a possible D match to TRBD1 (6 bases). Trimming removed 6 bases from V and 6 bases from J, with 15 bases in between. The CDR3 is 14 residues long. CDR1 and CDR2 (germline): SGHRS, YFSETQ. CDR3 DNA sequence: TGCGCCAGCAAGGCGCAGGGGAATGCCGGGGAGCTGTTTTTT. Its translation: CASKAQGNAGELFF.

The chain recombines TRBV5-8 with TRBJ2-1; 13 positions match TRBD2. Looked up from germline, CDR1 is SGHTS and CDR2 is YDEGEE. The CDR3 spans 16 residues. V dropped 4 bases and J dropped 3; count of bases not matched to a gene: 4. The CDR3 coding sequence is TGTGCCAGCAGCCCGGGGACTAGCGGGGTCTACAATGAGCAGTTCTTC. This gives the protein CASSPGTSGVYNEQFF.

The chain has TRBV7-8 and TRBJ1-2; tentative D call: TRBD1 (6 bases). CDR3 length equals 19 residues. The germline gives CDR1 SGHVS, CDR2 FQNEAQ. V lost 6 bases and J 3 bases, leaving 29 bases between the germline ends. In DNA form, the CDR3 reads TGTGCCAGCAGTCCCGGCGGGGGTTGGACAGTAAACATTTACTATGGCTACACCTTC. The encoded protein is CASSPGGGWTVNIYYGYTF.

The V call is TRBV11-2, the J call TRBJ1-2; no firm D call. There are 16 residues in the CDR3. The germline gives CDR1 SGHAT, CDR2 FQNNGV. V gave up 0 bases and J gave up 1 base, with 12 bases separating them. In DNA, the CDR3 is TGTGCCAGCAGCTTAGAAGAGGGCAATATTAACTATGGCTACACCTTC. The encoded protein is CASSLEEGNINYGYTF.

This clone was picked up a small number of times. The chain uses TRBV28 and TRBJ1-3; 8 bases line up with TRBD1. Losses at the gene ends were 5 bases for V and 8 bases for J; bases not matched to a gene: 2. The CDR3 extends over 12 amino acids. Germline CDR1 and CDR2: MDHEN and SYDVKM. The CDR3: CASSGQGDTIYF. CDR3 nucleotides: TGTGCCAGCAGTGGACAGGGCGACACCATATATTTT.

This chain uses TRBV5-4 with TRBJ1-2, with a possible D match to TRBD1 (5 bases). CDR3 length equals 15 residues. Trimming stripped 4 bases from V and 5 bases from J, with 18 bases between. The germline CDR1 and CDR2 sequences are SGHNT and YYREEE (reference sequence). In DNA, the CDR3 is TGTGCCAGCAGCGCAAGGGAACAGGACATTTATGGCTACACCTTC. Amino acids: CASSAREQDIYGYTF.

This clone came up a few times. The V and J genes are TRBV6-4 and TRBJ2-1; the match to TRBD2 covers 8 bases. V lost 8 bases, J lost 9 bases, and 12 bases stayed unmatched. The CDR3 is 14 amino acids. From germline, CDR1 is MRHNA and CDR2 SNTAGT. For the CDR3, the DNA is TGTGCCAGCTCAGGGACTAGTGGCGGAGGTGAGCAGTTCTTC. It yields the protein CASSGTSGGGEQFF.

This chain uses TRBV3-1 (or the pseudogene TRBV3-2) with TRBJ1-2; TRBD1 might be the D (6 bases). The CDR3 is 13 residues long. Trimming shortened V by 1 base and J by 7 bases, and 10 bases separated the two germline ends. CDR1 is LGHDT and CDR2 is YNNKEL in the germline V gene (reference sequence). The DNA for the CDR3 is TGTGCCAGCAGCCAAGTGGGGGCGGGTGGCTACACCTTC. Protein product: CASSQVGAGGYTF.

V gene TRBV13 combines with J gene TRBJ2-7; 8 nucleotides match TRBD2. The V gene end was trimmed by 10 bases and the J gene end by 2 bases; junction bases not matched to a gene: 4. Germline V CDR1 and CDR2: PRHDT, FYEKMQ (reference sequence). This CDR3 is built from 12 residues. The DNA of the CDR3 is TGTGCCACCTCGGGGGGGACCTACGAGCAGTACTTC. Translated: CATSGGTYEQYF.